Included here is one TCR beta chain sequence, with context. What it binds is unknown. This sample is part of a study of shared clonotypes between healthy human individuals. General observations from the study: Naive subsets generally had larger estimated richness than memory subsets.

Naive CD8 cells were CD45RO-negative, positively selected for CCR7, excluding terminally differentiated effector memory CD45RA+ cells. Sequencing was performed with immunoSEQ multiplex PCR; in TCRdb, only in-frame clones are kept and a portion is missing. This sample yields around 2,000,000 clones, of which approximately 94% are seen a single time; 1% to 1.5% belongs to the top ten. Germline V gives CDR1 LGHNA, CDR2 YSLEER. This CDR3 is 20 amino acids long. Trimming cost V 3 bases and J 3 bases; bases outside gene matches: 16. This receptor was identified in a man between 18 and 29 years old in good health. Input material: naive CD8+ T cells sorted from blood. The chain joins TRBV4-3 to TRBJ2-7; 14 bases are a match to TRBD2. Here the CDR3 DNA reads TGCGCCAGCAGCCACCGACTAGCGGGAGGGCCGGAGGGCCTTATCTACGAGCAGTACTTC. This sequence encodes CASSHRLAGGPEGLIYEQYF.